This TCR beta chain derives from a study of blood T cell repertoires in COVID-19. Study overall: Samples of COVID-19 (acute and convalescent) were obtained from the United States, Italy and Spain.

Some clones are missing from TCRdb's copy, which holds only in-frame ones; the method was immunoSEQ multiplex PCR. The profile shows approximately 200,000 clones, approximately 83% of them singletons. Trimming took 3 bases from V and 4 from J, leaving 15 bases between them. CDR1 MNHNS and CDR2 SASEGT come from the germline V gene. The CDR3 covers 15 residues. The sequencing input was peripheral blood. V and J are TRBV6-1 and TRBJ1-1; possibly TRBD1 for D (6 bases). The TCR originated in a human donor with active or convalescent COVID-19. The donor label of this sample is uncertain. This chain's CDR3 is CASSDWGGEGTEAFF. In nucleotides, the CDR3 is TGTGCCAGCAGTGATTGGGGGGGCGAGGGCACTGAAGCTTTCTTT.